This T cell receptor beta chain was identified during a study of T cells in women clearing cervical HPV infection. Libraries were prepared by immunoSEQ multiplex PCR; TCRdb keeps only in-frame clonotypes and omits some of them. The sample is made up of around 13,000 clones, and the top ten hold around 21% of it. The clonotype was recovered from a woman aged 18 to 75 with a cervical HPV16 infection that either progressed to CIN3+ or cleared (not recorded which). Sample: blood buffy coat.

This chain's CDR3 is CATSPRRGAGTGELFF. Incomplete CDR3 DNA: TGTGCCACCAGCCCCCGGCGGGGGGCGGGGACCGGGGAG. This rearrangement joins TRBV15 to TRBJ2-2; the match to TRBD2 covers 8 bases. Coverage ceases 3 residues before the CDR3 finishes, and the germline J gene fills in the end. Germline V gene data show CDR1 as LNHNV and CDR2 as YYDKDF (reference sequence). The CDR3 sequence is 16 residues long. J lost 5 bases, V lost 5 bases, and 10 bases had no gene match.